This T cell receptor beta chain was captured in a study of cytomegalovirus exposure and HLA in healthy donors. This clone was counted once. Its antigen is not known. General study results and limits: Some 150 TCR beta chains were listed as cytomegalovirus-associated. Both high specificity and high sensitivity reportedly marked the classifier's diagnosis of cytomegalovirus status.

Profiled with immunoSEQ multiplex PCR; TCRdb holds only in-frame clones, not every one. This table has 200,000 to 250,000 clones, around 90% appearing once. CDR3 length equals 16 residues. Trimming at V came to 4 bases and at J to 0 bases, leaving 6 bases not matched to a gene. Looked up from germline, CDR1 is SNHLY and CDR2 is FYNNEI. The chain couples TRBV2 to TRBJ2-3; 8 positions match TRBD2. This clonotype originated in a woman under 30 in good health and CMV-seropositive. Sequencing was done on a sample of PBMCs. CDR3 DNA sequence: TGTGCCAGCAGTGGACCTAGCGGGCCCAGCACAGATACGCAGTATTTT. It yields the protein CASSGPSGPSTDTQYF.